The following is a T cell receptor beta chain sequence with its context. This sample is drawn from a study of technical replicates of blood from a few donors. V shed 3 bases and J 4 bases; nucleotides not matched to a gene: 12. CDR1 is SEHNR and CDR2 is FQNEAQ in the germline V gene (reference sequence). The CDR3 is made up of 19 amino acids. Generated by immunoSEQ multiplex PCR, the TCRdb table keeps only in-frame clones and is missing some. The sample carries roughly 57,000 clones, 90% to 95% recorded once. This TCR was recovered from a human donor in good health. Some clones in this sample may be carry-over from other donors' samples. The rearrangement links TRBV7-9 to TRBJ2-7; 16 nucleotides line up with TRBD2. The sample comprised PBMCs. As DNA, the CDR3 is TGTGCCAGCAGCTTCGTGGGACTAGCGGGAGGGCCGAGCCCTTACGAGCAGTACTTC. This sequence encodes CASSFVGLAGGPSPYEQYF.